Listed below are T cell receptor beta chains from one sample, sequenced in a study of control samples from healthy donors and cancer patients. Data came from immunoSEQ multiplex PCR; TCRdb stores just in-frame clones and leaves some out. This repertoire shows around 140,000 clones, about nine tenths found once; its top ten account for less than 6%. The sample taken for sequencing was blood. Receptors were obtained from a man younger than 30 in good health. Each CDR3 is given with its conserved first and last residue. Each record gives: D gene, clone size, J gene, V gene, CDR3 protein, CDR3 DNA. A D gene is named only where the DNA matches it firmly. Expanded clones are given a class, and other clones once, few, many or no size at all.

TRBD2 | - | TRBJ2-5 | TRBV11-2 | CASSFTVSGGASETQYF | TGTGCCAGCAGCTTCACCGTTAGCGGGGGGGCCTCGGAGACCCAGTACTTC
- | - | TRBJ1-4 | TRBV9 | CASSEGTAGEKLFF | TGTGCCAGCAGCGAGGGAACAGCGGGTGAAAAACTGTTTTTT
- | few | TRBJ1-3 | TRBV5-6 | CASSLVYRGNTIYF | TGTGCCAGCAGCTTGGTCTACAGAGGAAACACCATATATTTT
TRBD2 | - | TRBJ2-3 | TRBV5-1 | CASRSGVSTDTQYF | TGCGCCAGCAGGAGCGGGGTTAGCACAGATACGCAGTATTTT
- | - | TRBJ2-7 | TRBV6-1 | CASSEGWDRVVAYEQYF | TGTGCCAGCAGTGAAGGATGGGACCGGGTCGTCGCCTACGAGCAGTACTTC
- | - | TRBJ1-5 | TRBV18 | CASARDGGDQPQHF | TGTGCCAGCGCCCGGGACGGAGGAGATCAGCCCCAGCATTTT
- | once | TRBJ1-1 | TRBV29-1 | CSVIRGGEAFF | TGCAGCGTTATAAGGGGAGGGGAAGCTTTCTTT
- | - | TRBJ1-6 | TRBV7-9 | CASTSEWGANSPLHF | TGTGCCAGCACCTCAGAGTGGGGGGCGAATTCACCCCTCCACTTT
- | - | TRBJ1-1 | TRBV5-1 | CASSLGDKRDGAFF | TGCGCCAGCAGCTTGGGTGACAAGAGGGATGGGGCTTTCTTT
- | - | TRBJ2-7 | TRBV6-1 | CASSETGLDYEQYF | TGTGCCAGCAGTGAAACTGGTTTAGACTACGAGCAGTACTTC
- | - | TRBJ1-4 | TRBV11-2 | CASSPAPLRGEKLFF | TGTGCCAGCAGCCCCGCCCCCCTCAGGGGTGAAAAACTGTTTTTT
- | - | TRBJ2-3 | TRBV5-4 | CASSPGTPGSDTQYF | TGTGCCAGCAGCCCAGGGACCCCAGGGTCAGATACGCAGTATTTT
TRBD2 | - | TRBJ2-1 | TRBV5-1 | CASSSPHRASSGGWNEQFF | TGCGCCAGCAGCTCCCCACACAGGGCGTCTAGCGGGGGCTGGAATGAGCAGTTCTTC
TRBD1 | - | TRBJ2-3 | TRBV4-1 | CASKQGAGTDTQYF | TGCGCCAGCAAGCAGGGGGCTGGCACAGATACGCAGTATTTT
- | - | TRBJ2-7 | TRBV5-1 | CASSSSSYEQYF | TGCGCCAGCAGCTCCTCCTCCTACGAGCAGTACTTC
- | - | TRBJ2-5 | TRBV20-1 | CSAQTQETQYF | TGCAGTGCTCAGACCCAAGAGACCCAGTACTTC
- | once | TRBJ2-7 | TRBV2 | CASSEGQASYEQYF | TGTGCCAGCAGTGAAGGGCAGGCCTCCTACGAGCAGTACTTC
- | - | TRBJ1-5 | TRBV5-6 | CASSLLGEQPQHF | TGTGCCAGCAGCTTGTTGGGGGAACAGCCCCAGCATTTT
- | - | TRBJ1-1 | TRBV30 | CAWSRSTEAFF | TGTGCCTGGAGTAGGAGTACCGAAGCTTTCTTT
TRBD2 | - | TRBJ2-5 | TRBV7-2 | CASSLWRGGQGTQYF | TGTGCCAGCAGCTTATGGCGGGGGGGCCAAGGGACCCAGTACTTC
- | - | TRBJ1-1 | TRBV2 | CASSVLRGLNTEAFF | TGTGCCAGCAGTGTTCTCCGGGGCTTGAACACTGAAGCTTTCTTT
- | - | TRBJ1-1 | TRBV7-9 | CASSLASIGGVNTEAFF | TGTGCCAGCAGCTTAGCGTCCATAGGGGGGGTGAACACTGAAGCTTTCTTT
- | - | TRBJ2-2 | TRBV9 | CASSTGLNTGELFF | TGTGCCAGCAGCACGGGACTCAACACCGGGGAGCTGTTTTTT
- | - | TRBJ1-6 | TRBV3-1/TRBV3-2 | CATSVSSYNSPLHF | TGTGCCACCTCGGTAAGCTCCTATAATTCACCCCTCCACTTT
- | - | TRBJ2-2 | TRBV24-1 | CATQSTRGKGTGELFF | TGTGCCACCCAGTCCACCAGAGGGAAGGGCACCGGGGAGCTGTTTTTT
- | - | TRBJ1-5 | TRBV2 | CASREDPGIGISNQPQHF | TGTGCCAGCAGAGAGGATCCAGGGATCGGTATTAGCAATCAGCCCCAGCATTTT
TRBD1 | - | TRBJ1-6 | TRBV5-1 | CAERQGYNSPLHF | TGCGCCGAAAGACAGGGTTATAATTCACCCCTCCACTTT
- | - | TRBJ2-2 | TRBV3-1/TRBV3-2 | CASSQWTGELFF | TGTGCCAGCAGCCAGTGGACCGGGGAGCTGTTTTTT
TRBD1 | - | TRBJ1-5 | TRBV6-2/TRBV6-3 | CASSRQGRAYQPQHF | TGTGCCAGCAGCCGACAGGGAAGGGCCTATCAGCCCCAGCATTTT
TRBD1 | once | TRBJ1-4 | TRBV13 | CASSVRTGGTTNEKLFF | TGTGCCAGCAGCGTCAGGACAGGGGGAACAACTAATGAAAAACTGTTTTTT
- | - | TRBJ2-1 | TRBV5-5 | CASSLWGLPHNEQFF | TGTGCCAGCAGCTTGTGGGGATTACCGCACAATGAGCAGTTCTTC
TRBD2 | - | TRBJ2-2 | TRBV27 | CASRLTRLAGENTGELFF | TGTGCCAGCAGGCTGACCAGACTAGCGGGGGAGAACACCGGGGAGCTGTTTTTT
- | - | TRBJ2-1 | TRBV11-3 | CASGTDNEQFF | TGTGCCAGCGGAACGGACAATGAGCAGTTCTTC
TRBD1 | - | TRBJ2-7 | TRBV6-5 | CASSYTGTGKGEQYF | TGTGCCAGCAGTTACACCGGGACAGGGAAAGGCGAGCAGTACTTC
- | - | TRBJ1-3 | TRBV9 | CASSVEMSGNTIYF | TGTGCCAGCAGCGTAGAAATGTCTGGAAACACCATATATTTT
- | - | TRBJ1-4 | TRBV3-1/TRBV3-2 | CASSQNDRKALFF | TGTGCCAGCAGCCAAAACGACAGGAAGGCACTGTTTTTT
TRBD2 | - | TRBJ2-2 | TRBV19 | CASSIAVRGGRGDTGELFF | TGTGCCAGTAGTATCGCAGTTCGGGGGGGCCGTGGGGACACCGGGGAGCTGTTTTTT
TRBD2 | - | TRBJ2-1 | TRBV5-4 | CAVKRGGAYNEQFF | TGTGCCGTCAAGCGGGGAGGGGCCTACAATGAGCAGTTCTTC
- | once | TRBJ2-7 | TRBV6-5 | CASRGRSYEQYF | TGTGCCAGCAGGGGACGATCCTACGAGCAGTACTTC
TRBD2 | - | TRBJ2-3 | TRBV30 | CAWSTTSGGAGTQYF | TGTGCCTGGAGTACGACTAGCGGGGGGGCCGGTACGCAGTATTTT
TRBD1 | - | TRBJ2-5 | TRBV9 | CASSPRQGPVGETQYF | TGTGCCAGCAGCCCACGACAGGGTCCCGTGGGGGAGACCCAGTACTTC
- | - | TRBJ2-6 | TRBV30 | CAWHPGPRNSGANVLTF | TGTGCCTGGCATCCGGGACCGCGAAACTCTGGGGCCAACGTCCTGACTTTC
TRBD1 | - | TRBJ1-5 | TRBV19 | CASTSRDRGFYQPQHF | TGTGCCAGTACCTCCCGGGACAGGGGCTTCTATCAGCCCCAGCATTTT
- | - | TRBJ2-3 | TRBV18 | CASSPPVDATQYF | TGTGCCAGCTCACCCCCGGTAGACGCTACGCAGTATTTT
- | - | TRBJ1-1 | TRBV5-6 | CASSLGAIMSTEAFF | TGTGCCAGCAGCTTGGGGGCGATTATGAGCACTGAAGCTTTCTTT
- | - | TRBJ1-5 | TRBV2 | CASSGGYSNQPQHF | TGTGCCAGCAGCGGGGGCTATAGCAATCAGCCCCAGCATTTT
TRBD2 | - | TRBJ2-5 | TRBV24-1 | CATSDTSGDQETQYF | TGTGCCACCAGTGATACTAGCGGGGATCAAGAGACCCAGTACTTC
- | - | TRBJ1-1 | TRBV30 | CAWSVLENWSNTEAFF | TGTGCCTGGAGTGTACTTGAAAATTGGTCCAACACTGAAGCTTTCTTT
TRBD1 | - | TRBJ2-7 | TRBV19 | CASSRGGIASYEQYF | TGTGCCAGTAGTAGAGGGGGCATAGCGTCCTACGAGCAGTACTTC
- | - | TRBJ1-5 | TRBV6-5 | CASSDSSLVSQPQHF | TGTGCCAGCAGTGACTCTAGCCTGGTTAGTCAGCCCCAGCATTTT
- | once | TRBJ1-6 | TRBV9 | CASSVGSGSQVGSPLHF | TGTGCCAGCAGCGTAGGATCTGGCAGCCAGGTCGGTTCACCCCTCCACTTT